One T cell receptor beta chain is described in this entry. The method was immunoSEQ multiplex PCR; TCRdb's version includes in-frame clones alone and lacks a portion of them. Of 70,000 to 90,000 clones in the sample, 90% were seen once. CDR1 and CDR2 (germline): SGDLS, YYNGEE. The CDR3 is 13 amino acids. Trimming left V 3 bases short and J 3 bases short, with 9 bases between. This entry belongs to a study of blood T cell repertoires in COVID-19. This TCR derives from a human donor in a cohort sampled during active COVID-19. The sample was peripheral blood. V is TRBV9 and J is TRBJ1-1; tentative D call: TRBD1 (6 bases). The CDR3 DNA sequence: TGTGCCAGCAGCGAGCGACAGGACACTGAAGCTTTCTTT. Its protein product is CASSERQDTEAFF.